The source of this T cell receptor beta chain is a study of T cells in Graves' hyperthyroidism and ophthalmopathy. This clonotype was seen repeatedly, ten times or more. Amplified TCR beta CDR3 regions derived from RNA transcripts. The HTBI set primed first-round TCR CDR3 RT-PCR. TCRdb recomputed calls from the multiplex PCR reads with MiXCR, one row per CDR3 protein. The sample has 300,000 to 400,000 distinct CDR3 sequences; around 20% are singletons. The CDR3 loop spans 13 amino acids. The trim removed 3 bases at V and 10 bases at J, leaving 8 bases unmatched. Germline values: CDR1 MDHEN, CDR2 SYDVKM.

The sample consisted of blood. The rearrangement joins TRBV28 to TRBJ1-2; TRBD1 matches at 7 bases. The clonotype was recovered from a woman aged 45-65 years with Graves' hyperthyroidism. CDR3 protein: CASSFAGGGDYTF. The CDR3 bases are TGTGCCAGCAGTTTCGCAGGGGGAGGCGACTACACCTTC.